This T cell receptor beta chain was retrieved from a study of blood T cell repertoires in COVID-19. Across the whole study: From T cells, B-cell-depleted T cells, or PBMCs came the material, which was cDNA or gDNA.

Seattle patients were enrolled during active infection and followed longitudinally. This clone was recorded once. CDR3 length: 12 residues. Deletions cut 5 bases from V and 13 bases from J, with 17 bases between. Original data processing: Reference gene primer amplification gave nucleated cell count estimates. The method was immunoSEQ multiplex PCR; TCRdb's version includes in-frame clones alone and lacks a portion of them. Clonal size and the V and J genes are those of that table, whereas D and trimming came from the DNA. The sample records approximately 150,000 clones, more than 80% being singletons.

The rearrangement uses TRBV12-3 or TRBV12-4 and TRBJ1-2, with D perhaps TRBD1 (5 bases). This clonotype was obtained from a woman aged 55-70 years with COVID-19, enrolled during active disease. Sample: peripheral blood. CDR3 DNA: TGTGCCAGCAGTCCGATCACCCGCGGGGGCACCTTC. Its translation is CASSPITRGGTF.